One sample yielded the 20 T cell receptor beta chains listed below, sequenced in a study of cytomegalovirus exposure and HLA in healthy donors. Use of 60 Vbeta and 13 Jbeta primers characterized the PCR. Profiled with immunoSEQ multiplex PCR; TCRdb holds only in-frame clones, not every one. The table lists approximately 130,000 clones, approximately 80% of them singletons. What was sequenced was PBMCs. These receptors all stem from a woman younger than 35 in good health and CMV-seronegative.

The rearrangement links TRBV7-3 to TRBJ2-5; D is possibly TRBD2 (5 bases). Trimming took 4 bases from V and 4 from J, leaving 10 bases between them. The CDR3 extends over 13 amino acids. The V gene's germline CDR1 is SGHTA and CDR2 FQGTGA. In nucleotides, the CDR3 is TGTGCCAGCAGCTCTGGAGGCGGAGAGACCCAGTACTTC. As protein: CASSSGGGETQYF.

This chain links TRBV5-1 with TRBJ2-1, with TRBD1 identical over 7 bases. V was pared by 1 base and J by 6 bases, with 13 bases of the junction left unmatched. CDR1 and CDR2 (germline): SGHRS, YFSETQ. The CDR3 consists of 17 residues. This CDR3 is CASSLPVVGAGGNEQFF. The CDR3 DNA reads TGCGCCAGCAGCTTGCCTGTGGTGGGAGCAGGGGGCAATGAGCAGTTCTTC.

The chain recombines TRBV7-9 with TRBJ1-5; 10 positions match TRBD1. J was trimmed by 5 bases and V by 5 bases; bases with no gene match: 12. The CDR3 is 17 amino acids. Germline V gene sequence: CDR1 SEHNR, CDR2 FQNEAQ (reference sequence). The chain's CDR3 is CASSAGGGQGFDQPQHF. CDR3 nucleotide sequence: TGTGCCAGCAGCGCAGGGGGGGGACAGGGGTTCGATCAGCCCCAGCATTTT.

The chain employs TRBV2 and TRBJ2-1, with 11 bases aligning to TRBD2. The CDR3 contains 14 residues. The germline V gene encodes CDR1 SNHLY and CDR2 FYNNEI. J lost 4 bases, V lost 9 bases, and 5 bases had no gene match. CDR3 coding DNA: TGTGCCAGTTCACTAGCGGGGGCTTACAATGAGCAGTTCTTC. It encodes CASSLAGAYNEQFF.

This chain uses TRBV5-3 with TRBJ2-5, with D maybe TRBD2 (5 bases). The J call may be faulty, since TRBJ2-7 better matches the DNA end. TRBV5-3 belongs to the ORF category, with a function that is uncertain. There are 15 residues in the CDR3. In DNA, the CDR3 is TGTGCCAGAAGCCCTTGGGAGCGGAGGCCCTACGAGCAGTACTTC. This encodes CARSPWERRPYEQYF.

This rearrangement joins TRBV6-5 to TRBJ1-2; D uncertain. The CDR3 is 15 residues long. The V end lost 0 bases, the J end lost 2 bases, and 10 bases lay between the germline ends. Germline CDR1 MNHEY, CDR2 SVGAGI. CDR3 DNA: TGTGCCAGCAGTTACTCGGGCCCGGGGAACTATGGCTACACCTTC. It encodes CASSYSGPGNYGYTF.

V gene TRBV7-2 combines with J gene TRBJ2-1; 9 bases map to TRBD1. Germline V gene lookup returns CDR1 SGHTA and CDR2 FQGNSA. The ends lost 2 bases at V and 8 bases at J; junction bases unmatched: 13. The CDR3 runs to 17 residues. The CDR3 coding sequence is TGTGCCAGCAGCTTATACATTCCGGGACAGGGCAGGGATGAGCAGTTCTTC. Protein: CASSLYIPGQGRDEQFF.

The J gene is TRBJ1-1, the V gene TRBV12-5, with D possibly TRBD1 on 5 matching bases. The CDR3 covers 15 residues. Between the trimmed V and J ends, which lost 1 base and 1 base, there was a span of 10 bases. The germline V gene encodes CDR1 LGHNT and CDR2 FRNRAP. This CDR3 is CASGLGTGGNTEAFF. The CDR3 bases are TGTGCTAGTGGTTTGGGAACAGGTGGGAACACTGAAGCTTTCTTT.

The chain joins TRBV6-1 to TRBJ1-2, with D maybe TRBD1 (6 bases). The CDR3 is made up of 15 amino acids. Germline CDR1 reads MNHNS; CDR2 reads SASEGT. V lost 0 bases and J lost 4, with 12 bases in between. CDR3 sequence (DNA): TGTGCCAGCAGTGAAGCGGGGGCAGGCCGCTATGGCTACACCTTC. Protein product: CASSEAGAGRYGYTF.

CDR3 coding DNA: TGTGCCTGGAGCCCAGGGGGCTACGAGCAGTACTTC. Protein: CAWSPGGYEQYF. The chain employs TRBV30 and TRBJ2-7; TRBD1 agrees at 7 bases. J was trimmed by 3 bases and V by 3 bases; bases with no gene match: 2. The CDR3 is 12 amino acids. Germline CDR1 reads GTSNPN; CDR2 reads SVGIG (reference sequence).

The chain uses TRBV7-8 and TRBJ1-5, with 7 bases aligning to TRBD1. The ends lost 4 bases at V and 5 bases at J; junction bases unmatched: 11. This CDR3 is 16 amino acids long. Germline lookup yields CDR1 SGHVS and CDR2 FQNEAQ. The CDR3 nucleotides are TGTGCCAGCAGCTCGATAGACAGGGAGTGGGATCAGCCCCAGCATTTT. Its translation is CASSSIDREWDQPQHF.

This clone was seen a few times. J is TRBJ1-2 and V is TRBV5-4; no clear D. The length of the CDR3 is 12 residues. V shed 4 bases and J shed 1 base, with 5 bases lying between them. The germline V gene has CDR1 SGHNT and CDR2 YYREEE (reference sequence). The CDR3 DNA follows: TGTGCCAGCAGCCCCTTTAACTATGGCTACACCTTC. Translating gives CASSPFNYGYTF.

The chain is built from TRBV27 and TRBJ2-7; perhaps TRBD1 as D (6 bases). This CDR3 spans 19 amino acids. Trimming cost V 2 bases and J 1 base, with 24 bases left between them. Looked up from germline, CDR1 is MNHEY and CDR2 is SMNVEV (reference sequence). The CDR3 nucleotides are TGTGCCAGCAGTTTAAAGCCCCCGGCGACAGGATTTGGGTCCTACGAGCAGTACTTC. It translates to CASSLKPPATGFGSYEQYF.

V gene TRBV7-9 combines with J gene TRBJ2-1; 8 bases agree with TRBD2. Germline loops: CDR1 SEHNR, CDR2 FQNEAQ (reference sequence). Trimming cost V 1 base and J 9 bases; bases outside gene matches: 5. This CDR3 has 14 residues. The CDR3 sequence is CASSLGLAGTEQFF. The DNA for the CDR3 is TGTGCCAGCAGCTTAGGGCTAGCGGGCACTGAGCAGTTCTTC. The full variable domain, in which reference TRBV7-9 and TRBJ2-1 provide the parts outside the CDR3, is DTGVSQNPRHKITKRGQNVTFRCDPISEHNRLYWYRQTLGQGPEFLTYFQNEAQLEKSRLLSDRFSAERPKGSFSTLEIQRTEQGDSAMYLCASSLGLAGTEQFFGPGTRLTVL.

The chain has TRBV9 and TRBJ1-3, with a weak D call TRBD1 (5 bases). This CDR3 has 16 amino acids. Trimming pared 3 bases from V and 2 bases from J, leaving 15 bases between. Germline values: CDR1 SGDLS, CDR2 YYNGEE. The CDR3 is CASSARTEGAGNTIYF. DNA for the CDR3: TGTGCCAGCAGCGCAAGAACCGAAGGGGCTGGAAACACCATATATTTT.

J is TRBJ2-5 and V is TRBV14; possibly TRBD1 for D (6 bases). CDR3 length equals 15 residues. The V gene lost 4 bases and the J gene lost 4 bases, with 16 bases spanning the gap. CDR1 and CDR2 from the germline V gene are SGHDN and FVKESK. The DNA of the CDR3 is TGTGCCAGCAGCCTATGGACAGCACAGAGAGAGACCCAGTACTTC. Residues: CASSLWTAQRETQYF.

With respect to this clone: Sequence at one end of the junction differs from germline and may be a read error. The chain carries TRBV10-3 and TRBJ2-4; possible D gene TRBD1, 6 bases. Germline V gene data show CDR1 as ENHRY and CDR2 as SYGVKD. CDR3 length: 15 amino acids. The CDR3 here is CAISYSRGGKNSQYF. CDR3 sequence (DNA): TGTGCCATCAGTTACTCCAGGGGTGGCAAAAACAGTCAGTACTTC.

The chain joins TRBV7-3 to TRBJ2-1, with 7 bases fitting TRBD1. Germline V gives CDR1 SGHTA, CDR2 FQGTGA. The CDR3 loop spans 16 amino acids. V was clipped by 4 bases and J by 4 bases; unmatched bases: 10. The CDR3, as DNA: TGTGCCAGCAGCTCCAAAACCGGGACAGCTTACAATGAGCAGTTCTTC. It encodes CASSSKTGTAYNEQFF.

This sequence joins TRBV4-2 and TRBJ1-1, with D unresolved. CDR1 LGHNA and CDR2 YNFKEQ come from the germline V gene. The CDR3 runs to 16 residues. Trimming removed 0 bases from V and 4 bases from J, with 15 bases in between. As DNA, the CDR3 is TGTGCCAGCAGCCAAGATCTTGGCGGATCGGGCACTGAAGCTTTCTTT. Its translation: CASSQDLGGSGTEAFF.

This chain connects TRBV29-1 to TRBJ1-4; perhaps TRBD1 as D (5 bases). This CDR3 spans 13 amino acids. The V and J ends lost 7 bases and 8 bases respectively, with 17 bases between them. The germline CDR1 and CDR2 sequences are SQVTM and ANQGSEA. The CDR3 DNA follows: TGCAGCGCGCTTGGGGGGAGCGAGGAAAAACTGTTTTTT. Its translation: CSALGGSEEKLFF.